These 10 T cell receptor beta chains were sequenced from one sample in a study of T cell repertoires in cytomegalovirus infection. TCRdb re-derived calls from the reads in MiXCR, one entry per CDR3 protein. This table holds approximately 500,000 distinct CDR3 sequences, approximately 16% found once. The sample comprised CD8+ T cells from PBMCs. Receptors were obtained from a human donor in good health (CMV status not recorded). Some clones in this sample may be carry-over from other donors' samples.

At least ten counts were recorded for this clonotype. This chain joins TRBV7-2 and TRBJ2-2, with D unclear. Germline assignment: CDR1 SGHTA and CDR2 FQGNSA. The CDR3 extends over 18 amino acids. Trimming shortened V by 0 bases and J by 0 bases, and 14 bases separated the two germline ends. This CDR3 is CASSLAFRGPTNTGELFF. CDR3 nucleotide sequence: TGTGCCAGCAGCTTAGCCTTCCGCGGCCCAACGAACACCGGGGAGCTGTTTTTT.

In this sample, this clonotype turned up many times. The chain has TRBV11-3 and TRBJ2-2; possible D gene TRBD2, 6 bases. CDR1 SGHNT and CDR2 YENEEA come from the germline V gene. V gave up 4 bases and J gave up 5 bases, with 14 bases separating them. The CDR3 sequence is 15 residues long. CDR3 in amino acids: CASSYAGTGTGELFF. CDR3 DNA: TGTGCCAGCAGCTATGCGGGGACCGGAACCGGGGAGCTGTTTTTT.

There are a few counts of this clonotype. The V gene is TRBV7-6, the J gene TRBJ2-7; TRBD2 agrees at 13 bases. Germline assignment: CDR1 SGHVS and CDR2 FNYEAQ. The J segment lost 10 bases and the V segment lost 5 bases, leaving 8 bases of the junction unmatched. The CDR3 contains 14 residues. CDR3 sequence: CASSRRTSGSDQYF. DNA of the CDR3: TGTGCCAGCAGCAGAAGGACTAGCGGGAGCGATCAGTACTTC. Drawing the rest from reference TRBV7-6 and TRBJ2-7, the complete variable domain is GAGVSQSPRYKVTKRGQDVALRCDPISGHVSLYWYRQALGQGPEFLTYFNYEAQQDKSGLPNDRFSAERPEGSISTLTIQRTEQRDSAMYRCASSRRTSGSDQYFGPGTRLTVT.

This clonotype was picked up many times. This chain's CDR3 is CASSQDEGEKLFF. The CDR3 DNA sequence: TGTGCCAGCAGCCAAGATGAGGGAGAAAAACTGTTTTTT. The chain recombines TRBV14 with TRBJ1-4; D is unresolved. The germline CDR1 and CDR2 sequences are SGHDN and FVKESK. Trimming left V 0 bases short and J 8 bases short, with 7 bases between. The CDR3 length is 13 residues.

This clonotype came up many times. The chain joins TRBV7-8 to TRBJ1-4; D is unresolved. The CDR3 sequence is 15 residues long. Germline V lookup: CDR1 SGHVS, CDR2 FQNEAQ. Trimming left V 1 base short and J 3 bases short, with 9 bases between. The CDR3 nucleotides read TGTGCCAGCAGCTTAGTTGGAGTCGCTAATGAAAAACTGTTTTTT. This sequence encodes CASSLVGVANEKLFF.

This clonotype was seen many times. The V call is TRBV27, the J call TRBJ1-1; a possible D gene is TRBD1 (6 bases). The CDR3 consists of 15 residues. Trimming removed 0 bases at V and 5 bases at J, with 13 bases between. The germline CDR1 and CDR2 sequences are MNHEY and SMNVEV (reference sequence). DNA for the CDR3: TGTGCCAGCAGTTTATCGAAGGGGGGTGGGACTGAAGCTTTCTTT. Amino acid sequence: CASSLSKGGGTEAFF.

This clonotype has only one observation. Being one base from a much bigger clone, this may be a read error. The CDR3 carries no conserved terminal phenylalanine or tryptophan, so it likely arises from a read error. This chain joins TRBV6-6 and TRBJ1-1; weak D call: TRBD1 (5 bases). The CDR3 extends over 16 amino acids. V dropped 5 bases and J dropped 4 bases, with 20 bases sitting between them. Per germline, CDR1 MNHNY and CDR2 SVGAGI (reference sequence). The CDR3 sequence is CASSPLERKGSTEAFL. The CDR3 nucleotides read TGTGCCAGCAGTCCCCTAGAGAGGAAGGGGTCCACTGAAGCTTTCCTT.

This clonotype was observed many times. This sequence joins TRBV12-3 or TRBV12-4 and TRBJ2-4; D gene ambiguous. CDR3 size: 15 residues. The germline V and J ends were trimmed by 1 base and 0 bases, with 7 bases remaining between them. CDR3 coding DNA: TGTGCCAGCAGTTTAGGCAGGATAGCCAAAAACATTCAGTACTTC. It yields the protein CASSLGRIAKNIQYF.

The chain employs TRBV18 and TRBJ2-3, with TRBD2 identical over 9 bases. Germline CDR1 KGHSH, CDR2 LQKENI. Trimming at V came to 0 bases and at J to 5 bases, leaving 6 bases not matched to a gene. CDR3 size: 16 residues. Here the CDR3 DNA reads TGTGCCAGCTCACCACCCGCGGGAGGGCCGGGAGATACGCAGTATTTT. It specifies CASSPPAGGPGDTQYF.

This rearrangement joins TRBV4-1 to TRBJ2-7; the D gene is possibly TRBD1 (6 bases). The ends were cut back, 0 bases at V and 1 base at J, with 10 bases in the middle. The V gene's germline CDR1 is MGHRA and CDR2 YSYEKL. The CDR3 is 15 amino acids. The CDR3 DNA reads TGCGCCAGCAGCCAAGAAAGACAGGCTTCCTACGAGCAGTACTTC. Protein: CASSQERQASYEQYF.